These 8 T cell receptor beta chains share one sample of origin, sequenced in a study of response to subunit inactivated influenza vaccine (dated by TCRdb to the late 2010s). The library was produced with RT-PCR. The listed sequencing device is Illumina HiSeq 2500. TCRdb's own reprocessing of the public reads used fastp at Q25 and MiXCR and kept productive beta chains. Each entry is one CDR3 protein sequence, shown with its most common DNA and genes. The sample contains fewer than 800,000 distinct CDR3 sequences, 15% to 19% of them found a single time. Around a tenth of the sample is taken by the ten largest. This specimen was PBMCs from blood, taken 12 days after vaccination. These receptors all come from a man aged 50 to 60 who received an inactivated influenza vaccine. Donor details come from another sample of the same person, matched by shared clones.

This clonotype has a handful of counts. The chain carries TRBV15 and TRBJ2-7; TRBD1 matches at 10 bases. J was trimmed by 0 bases and V by 1 base; bases with no gene match: 3. This CDR3 spans 16 amino acids. Germline V gene lookup returns CDR1 LNHNV and CDR2 YYDKDF (reference sequence). The CDR3 bases are TGTGCCACCAGCAGAGGGACAGGGGGATTCTCCTACGAGCAGTACTTC. This encodes CATSRGTGGFSYEQYF.

The chain couples TRBV3-1 to TRBJ1-1; D is ambiguous. The V and J ends lost 1 base and 8 bases respectively, with 5 bases between them. CDR1 LGHDT and CDR2 YNNKEL come from the germline V gene (reference sequence). The CDR3 contains 11 residues. The chain's CDR3 is CASSQGWEAFF. The CDR3 DNA is TGTGCCAGCAGCCAAGGGTGGGAAGCTTTCTTT.

V usage is TRBV18 and J usage is TRBJ2-7, with TRBD1 identical over 8 bases. The CDR3 length is 15 residues. V shed 3 bases and J 0 bases; nucleotides not matched to a gene: 4. From germline, CDR1 is KGHSH and CDR2 LQKENI. CDR3 in DNA: TGTGCCAGCTCACCGGTGGGACAGGCCTCCTACGAGCAGTACTTC. Translation gives CASSPVGQASYEQYF.

This clonotype has just a few counts. The chain recombines TRBV6-1 with TRBJ2-7; 9 bases fit TRBD2. The CDR3 is 14 residues long. Germline CDR1 reads MNHNS; CDR2 reads SASEGT. Trimming at V came to 6 bases and at J to 1 base, leaving 4 bases not matched to a gene. The CDR3 protein is CASRGLAHSYEQYF. The CDR3 bases are TGTGCCAGCAGGGGACTAGCCCATTCCTACGAGCAGTACTTC.

The gene calls are TRBV20-1 and TRBJ2-5; D is unresolved. The CDR3 spans 13 residues. Looked up from germline, CDR1 is DFQATT and CDR2 is SNEGSKA (reference sequence). V lost 5 bases and J 2 bases, leaving 12 bases between the germline ends. The CDR3 sequence is CSAQRGRQETQYF. CDR3 coding DNA: TGCAGTGCTCAGCGTGGCAGACAAGAGACCCAGTACTTC.

This clonotype occurred a few times. V is TRBV5-1 and J is TRBJ2-2; perhaps TRBD1 as D (5 bases). V shed 1 base and J shed 5 bases, with 18 bases lying between them. CDR1 SGHRS and CDR2 YFSETQ come from the germline V gene. The CDR3 has 17 amino acids. For the CDR3, the DNA is TGCGCCAGCAGCTTGCCTCCTCGGACACCGAGAACCGGGGAGCTGTTTTTT. It encodes CASSLPPRTPRTGELFF. The whole variable domain, filled in from reference TRBV5-1 and TRBJ2-2, reads KAGVTQTPRYLIKTRGQQVTLSCSPISGHRSVSWYQQTPGQGLQFLFEYFSETQRNKGNFPGRFSGRQFSNSRSEMNVSTLELGDSALYLCASSLPPRTPRTGELFFGEGSRLTVL.

V and J are TRBV15 and TRBJ2-7, with D uncertain. This CDR3 has 15 amino acids. Germline CDR1 is LNHNV and CDR2 is YYDKDF (reference sequence). Trimming removed 6 bases at V and 2 bases at J, with 17 bases between. The CDR3 nucleotides are TGTGCCACCAGTAAAGGAGAGACGGCCACCTACGAGCAGTACTTC. Its protein is CATSKGETATYEQYF. Looking up the rest from reference TRBV15 and TRBJ2-7 gives the full variable domain: DAMVIQNPRYQVTQFGKPVTLSCSQTLNHNVMYWYQQKSSQAPKLLFHYYDKDFNNEADTPDNFQSRRPNTSFCFLDIRSPGLGDTAMYLCATSKGETATYEQYFGPGTRLTVT.

This clonotype was observed a few times. The chain is built from TRBV7-8 and TRBJ2-7; D may be TRBD2 (7 bases). V was cut by 5 bases and J by 3 bases, with 17 bases left in between. Germline CDR1 reads SGHVS; CDR2 reads FQNEAQ. CDR3 length equals 15 residues. The CDR3: CASSEGGGRFYEQYF. DNA of the CDR3: TGTGCCAGCAGCGAAGGGGGGGGGCGCTTCTACGAGCAGTACTTC.